This section outlines one T cell receptor (beta chain) sequence together with its context. TCRdb redid the clone calls on the PCR reads using MiXCR. The top ten clones hold around 10% of a sample with some 86,000 clones, around 13% of them seen once. CDR3 size: 16 residues. V was shortened by 6 bases and J by 0 bases, with 20 bases between the two germline ends. In germline, CDR1 is DFQATT, CDR2 SNEGSKA (reference sequence). This specimen belongs to a study of metastatic and nonmetastatic thyroid tumors. Each patient went into thyroid surgery without having received any treatment. The V gene is TRBV20-1, the J gene TRBJ1-1, with D tentatively TRBD1 (6 bases). This receptor was taken from a female donor with papillary thyroid cancer or a benign thyroid nodule (not recorded which). Some clones in this sample may be carry-over from other donors' samples. The sequenced sample consisted of tumor tissue. The CDR3 bases are TGCAGTGCGGCGGACAGCGAAAAAAACATGAACACTGAAGCTTTCTTT. Amino acids: CSAADSEKNMNTEAFF.